The next 10 T cell receptor beta chains were all read from a single sample in a study of blood T cell repertoires in COVID-19 (dated by TCRdb to about 2020). The library was made by the immunoSEQ multiplex PCR assay. TCRdb stores this immuneACCESS table with in-frame sequences only. Part of the clones is absent; in the studies checked, under half of the shortfall reflects unresolved V genes, and no reason is known for the rest. This sample is represented by roughly 250,000 clones; 75% to 90% of them were singletons. The top ten clones comprise about 4% of the sample. Sequenced material: peripheral blood. The receptors originated from a woman aged 40-49 years with acute or convalescent COVID-19.

The chain has TRBV6-2 or TRBV6-3 and TRBJ2-5, with D possibly matching TRBD1 (5 bases). Trimming removed 6 bases at V and 1 base at J, with 15 bases between. The CDR3 contains 15 residues. Germline V CDR1 and CDR2: MNHEY, SVGEGT. The CDR3 DNA reads as TGTGCCAGCAGCCCCCTTGGGGCTGTCCAAGAGACCCAGTACTTC. Translated: CASSPLGAVQETQYF.

Written as DNA, the CDR3 is TGTGCCAGCAGCTTGACTAGCGGGGGTTTGAAAGAGACCCAGTACTTC. Amino acids: CASSLTSGGLKETQYF. This sequence joins TRBV7-2 and TRBJ2-5; 12 bases match TRBD2. Germline CDR1 and CDR2: SGHTA and FQGNSA. This CDR3 is 16 amino acids long. The V and J ends lost 3 bases and 3 bases, in that order; junction bases with no gene match: 5. Together with reference TRBV7-2 and TRBJ2-5, the CDR3 gives the full variable domain: GAGVSQSPSNKVTEKGKDVELRCDPISGHTALYWYRQSLGQGLEFLIYFQGNSAPDKSGLPSDRFSAERTGGSVSTLTIQRTQQEDSAVYLCASSLTSGGLKETQYFGPGTRLLVL.

The chain uses TRBV10-3 and TRBJ2-7, with 12 bases identical to TRBD2. This CDR3 comprises 16 residues. From germline, CDR1 is ENHRY and CDR2 SYGVKD. V was pared by 3 bases and J by 7 bases, with 10 bases of the junction left unmatched. This CDR3 reads CAISDTASGGVGEQYV. The CDR3 bases are TGTGCCATCAGTGATACGGCTAGCGGGGGGGTTGGGGAGCAGTACGTC.

This rearrangement joins TRBV5-1 to TRBJ2-1, with 13 positions matching TRBD2. Trimming cost V 3 bases and J 7 bases; bases outside gene matches: 7. CDR1 SGHRS and CDR2 YFSETQ come from the germline V gene. The CDR3 is 16 amino acids. The CDR3 here is CASSSSGLAGTNEQFF. CDR3 nucleotide sequence: TGCGCCAGCAGCTCTTCGGGACTAGCGGGGACGAATGAGCAGTTCTTC.

The chain combines TRBV29-1 with TRBJ2-3; D is possibly TRBD1 (6 bases). This CDR3 has 12 amino acids. Germline V gene data show CDR1 as SQVTM and CDR2 as ANQGSEA. The CDR3 is CSAGQSTDTQYF. The CDR3 DNA follows: TGCAGTGCAGGACAGAGCACAGATACGCAGTATTTT.

The chain carries TRBV5-6 and TRBJ2-3, with D tentatively TRBD2 (6 bases). The CDR3 has 14 amino acids. V gave up 0 bases and J gave up 1 base, with 6 bases separating them. CDR1 and CDR2 from the germline V gene are SGHDT and YYEEEE. In DNA form, the CDR3 reads TGTGCCAGCAGCTTGGGGGGGGGCACAGATACGCAGTATTTT. As protein: CASSLGGGTDTQYF.

This chain connects TRBV7-2 to TRBJ1-2; no clear D gene. With 2 bases removed from V and 1 base from J, the gap between germline ends came to 8 bases. The CDR3 runs to 14 residues. Germline CDR1 and CDR2: SGHTA and FQGNSA. CDR3 in amino acids: CASSLRTVNYGYTF. The CDR3 DNA is TGTGCCAGCAGCTTACGGACTGTTAACTATGGCTACACCTTC. Variable domain in full (rest from reference TRBV7-2 and TRBJ1-2): GAGVSQSPSNKVTEKGKDVELRCDPISGHTALYWYRQSLGQGLEFLIYFQGNSAPDKSGLPSDRFSAERTGGSVSTLTIQRTQQEDSAVYLCASSLRTVNYGYTFGSGTRLTVV.

The chain recombines TRBV6-6 with TRBJ1-1; D not certain. In germline, CDR1 is MNHNY, CDR2 SVGAGI (reference sequence). This CDR3 has 13 amino acids. V was shortened by 2 bases and J by 2 bases, with 6 bases between the two germline ends. The CDR3 DNA is TGTGCCAGCAGTTACAGAGGAAACACTGAAGCTTTCTTT. This gives the protein CASSYRGNTEAFF.

The chain uses TRBV6-5 and TRBJ1-1; D may be TRBD1 (5 bases). Trimming pared 0 bases from V and 10 bases from J, leaving 15 bases between. In germline, CDR1 is MNHEY, CDR2 SVGAGI. The CDR3 is 14 residues long. Here the CDR3 reads CASSYSGPWRGAFF. The CDR3 DNA reads TGTGCCAGCAGTTACTCTGGGCCCTGGAGGGGAGCTTTCTTT.

With respect to this clone: This specimen includes other DNA sequences encoding the same CDR3. The chain is built from TRBV9 and TRBJ1-6; 8 bases align to TRBD1. CDR1 and CDR2 (germline): SGDLS, YYNGEE. This CDR3 spans 15 amino acids. With V trimmed by 2 bases and J by 7 bases, 5 bases remained unmatched. CDR3 loop: CASSVQGASNSPLHF. The CDR3 DNA reads as TGTGCCAGCAGCGTCCAGGGGGCATCGAATTCACCCCTCCACTTT.